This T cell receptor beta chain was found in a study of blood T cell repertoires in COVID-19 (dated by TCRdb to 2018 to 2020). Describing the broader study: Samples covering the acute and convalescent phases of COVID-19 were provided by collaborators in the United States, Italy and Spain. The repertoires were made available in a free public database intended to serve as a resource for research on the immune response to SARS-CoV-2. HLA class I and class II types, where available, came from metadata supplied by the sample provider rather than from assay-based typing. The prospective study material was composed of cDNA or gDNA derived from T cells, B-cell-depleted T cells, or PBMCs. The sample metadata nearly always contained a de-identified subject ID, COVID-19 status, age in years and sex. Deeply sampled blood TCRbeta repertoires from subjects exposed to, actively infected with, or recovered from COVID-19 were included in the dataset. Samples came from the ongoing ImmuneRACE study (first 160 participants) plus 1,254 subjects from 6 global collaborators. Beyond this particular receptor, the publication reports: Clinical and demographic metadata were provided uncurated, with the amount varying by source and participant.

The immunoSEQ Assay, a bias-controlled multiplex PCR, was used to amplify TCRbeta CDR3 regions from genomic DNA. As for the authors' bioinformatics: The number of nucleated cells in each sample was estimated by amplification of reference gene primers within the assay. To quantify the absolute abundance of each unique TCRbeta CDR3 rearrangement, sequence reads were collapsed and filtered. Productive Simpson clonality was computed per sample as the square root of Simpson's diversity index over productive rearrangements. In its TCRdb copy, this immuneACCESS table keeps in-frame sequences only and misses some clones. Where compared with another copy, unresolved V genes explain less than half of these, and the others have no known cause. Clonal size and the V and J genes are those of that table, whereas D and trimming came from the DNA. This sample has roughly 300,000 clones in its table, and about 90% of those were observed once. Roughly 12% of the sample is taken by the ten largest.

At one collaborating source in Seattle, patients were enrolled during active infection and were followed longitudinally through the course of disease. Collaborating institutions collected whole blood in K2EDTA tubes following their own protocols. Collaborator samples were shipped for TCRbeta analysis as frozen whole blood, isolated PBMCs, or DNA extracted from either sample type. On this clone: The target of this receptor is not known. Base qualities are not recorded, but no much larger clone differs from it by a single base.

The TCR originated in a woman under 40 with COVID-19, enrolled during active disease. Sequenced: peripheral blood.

The CDR3 region reads CATSDLRGAGRGNEQFF. The base sequence is TGTGCCACCAGTGATTTACGCGGCGCGGGGCGGGGCAATGAGCAGTTCTTC. The V and J segments used are TRBV24-1 and TRBJ2-1; the D gene is perhaps TRBD2, from 6 matching bases. CDR1 and CDR2 are read off the germline V gene as KGHDR and SFDVKD. Counted from cysteine to phenylalanine, this CDR3 has 17 amino acids. Only CDR3 DNA is held: 51 bases, read in frame from base 1. Cut back by 1 base and 6 bases, the V and J ends lie 18 bases apart.